The 29 T cell receptor beta chains in this list originate from one sample, sequenced in a study of T cell responses to AZD1222 COVID-19 vaccine. Clones were read by immunoSEQ multiplex PCR, and TCRdb kept only the in-frame ones, dropping some. The data show 150,000 to 200,000 clones, 85% to 95% seen once. The specimen comprised peripheral blood, sampled 28 days after the second AZD1222 dose. The receptors come from an adult who received the AZD1222 COVID-19 vaccine.

The chain links TRBV3-1 (or the pseudogene TRBV3-2) to TRBJ1-2; 10 bases match TRBD1. From germline, CDR1 is LGHDT and CDR2 YNNKEL (reference sequence). The CDR3 contains 17 residues. V shed 4 bases, J shed 4 bases, and the junction held 12 bases outside the gene matches. Here the CDR3 reads CASSRNGGTGESYGYTF. In nucleotides, the CDR3 is TGTGCCAGCAGCCGCAATGGGGGGACAGGGGAAAGCTATGGCTACACCTTC.

The rearrangement links TRBV6-6 to TRBJ1-4; 7 nucleotides match TRBD1. Per the germline V gene, CDR1 is MNHNY and CDR2 is SVGAGI (reference sequence). The CDR3 has 14 amino acids. Trimming removed 8 bases from V and 4 bases from J; junction bases left unmatched: 7. The CDR3 region is CASLKGAINEKLFF. The CDR3 bases are TGTGCCAGCCTCAAGGGGGCTATTAATGAAAAACTGTTTTTT.

The rearrangement links TRBV3-1 (or the pseudogene TRBV3-2) to TRBJ1-1, with 10 bases aligning to TRBD1. The V gene's germline CDR1 is LGHDT and CDR2 YNNKEL (reference sequence). The CDR3 consists of 14 residues. The junction had 3 bases not matched to a gene; V was cut back by 7 bases and J by 1 base. The CDR3 here is CASKRQGANTEAFF. DNA of the CDR3: TGTGCCAGCAAAAGACAGGGGGCGAACACTGAAGCTTTCTTT.

The chain employs TRBV5-5 and TRBJ1-5; no firm D call. CDR3 length: 14 amino acids. CDR1 and CDR2 (germline): SGHKS, YYEKEE (reference sequence). V dropped 3 bases and J dropped 2 bases, with 9 bases sitting between them. In DNA form, the CDR3 reads TGTGCCAGCAGCTACACCGGGGGCAATCAGCCCCAGCATTTT. It encodes CASSYTGGNQPQHF.

This chain joins TRBV29-1 and TRBJ1-1; D is possibly TRBD1 (5 bases). The CDR3 is 13 amino acids. Looked up from germline, CDR1 is SQVTM and CDR2 is ANQGSEA. The CDR3, as DNA: TGCAGTATCCCGCGGGGGGAGGACACTGAAGCTTTCTTT. Amino acids: CSIPRGEDTEAFF.

The rearrangement joins TRBV11-2 to TRBJ2-3; 13 nucleotides line up with TRBD2. The CDR3 is 16 residues long. Germline CDR1 is SGHAT and CDR2 is FQNNGV. Losses at the gene ends were 5 bases for V and 3 bases for J; bases not matched to a gene: 5. The CDR3 loop reads CASSRTSGGRTDTQYF. CDR3 bases: TGTGCCAGCAGCCGGACTAGCGGGGGCCGGACAGATACGCAGTATTTT.

This clone showed up just a few times. The CDR3 loop is CASSPLRGVSSYEQYF. CDR3 DNA sequence: TGTGCCAGCAGCCCCTTACGGGGGGTCAGCTCCTACGAGCAGTACTTC. V usage is TRBV4-2 and J usage is TRBJ2-7, with 7 bases that match TRBD2. Per the germline V gene, CDR1 is LGHNA and CDR2 is YNFKEQ. J was trimmed by 0 bases and V by 4 bases; bases with no gene match: 9. The length of the CDR3 is 16 residues.

The V call is TRBV12-3 or TRBV12-4, the J call TRBJ1-1; D gene unclear. Between the trimmed V and J ends, which lost 6 bases and 1 base, there was a span of 9 bases. The CDR3 runs 13 residues. The CDR3 loop is CASRRWGNTEAFF. The CDR3 DNA is TGTGCCAGCAGACGATGGGGGAACACTGAAGCTTTCTTT.

Written as DNA, the CDR3 is TGCAGCGCGACTGGTCAAGAGACCCAGTACTTC. Translating it yields CSATGQETQYF. The genes are TRBV29-1 and TRBJ2-5; no reliable D call. The CDR3 loop spans 11 amino acids. Deletions cut 7 bases from V and 2 bases from J, with 8 bases between. Germline V gene lookup returns CDR1 SQVTM and CDR2 ANQGSEA.

There are a few counts of this clone. The V gene is TRBV9, the J gene TRBJ2-7; D is undetermined. Germline V gene data show CDR1 as SGDLS and CDR2 as YYNGEE. Trimming removed 3 bases at V and 2 bases at J, with 0 bases between. The CDR3 runs 10 residues. The CDR3 nucleotides are TGTGCCAGCAGCGCCTACGAGCAGTACTTC. It encodes CASSAYEQYF.

This clone occurred once. The CDR3 DNA reads as TGTGCCAGCAGTTACGCGCAGGGTATCTATGGCTACACCTTC. Its protein product is CASSYAQGIYGYTF. The genes are TRBV6-5 and TRBJ1-2, with D possibly matching TRBD1 (5 bases). From germline, CDR1 is MNHEY and CDR2 SVGAGI. The CDR3 runs to 14 residues. V shed 2 bases and J shed 4 bases, with 11 bases lying between them.

V is TRBV6-2 or TRBV6-3 and J is TRBJ2-7, with TRBD2 identical over 14 bases. CDR3 length equals 16 residues. Germline V gives CDR1 MNHEY, CDR2 SVGEGT. The junction had 4 bases not matched to a gene; V was cut back by 5 bases and J by 1 base. In DNA form, the CDR3 reads TGTGCCAGCAGTCAGGGACTAGCGGGGGCTTCCTACGAGCAGTACTTC. As protein: CASSQGLAGASYEQYF.

The chain has TRBV6-1 and TRBJ2-1, with D unclear. CDR3 length equals 15 residues. In germline, CDR1 is MNHNS, CDR2 SASEGT. V gave up 0 bases and J gave up 4 bases, with 10 bases separating them. Here the CDR3 reads CASSEARDPYNEQFF. CDR3 DNA sequence: TGTGCCAGCAGTGAAGCCCGAGACCCTTACAATGAGCAGTTCTTC.

The chain combines TRBV7-2 with TRBJ2-3; 8 bases align to TRBD1. With 2 bases clipped from V and 1 base from J, the junction kept 8 bases outside the gene matches. The CDR3 is 17 residues long. Germline lookup yields CDR1 SGHTA and CDR2 FQGNSA. The CDR3 protein is CASSLRPPDRGTDTQYF. The CDR3 nucleotides read TGTGCCAGCAGCTTAAGACCACCGGACAGGGGCACAGATACGCAGTATTTT.

The V call is TRBV7-8, the J call TRBJ2-1; the D call may be TRBD1 or TRBD2 (5 bases each). This CDR3 region has 16 residues. V was pared by 1 base and J by 8 bases, with 18 bases between. Per the germline V gene, CDR1 is SGHVS and CDR2 is FQNEAQ. The CDR3 is CASSLGVGTQWDEQFF. Written as DNA, the CDR3 is TGTGCCAGCAGCTTAGGTGTTGGGACCCAATGGGATGAGCAGTTCTTC.

CDR3 sequence: CASSFLPRSGYTF. Written as DNA, the CDR3 is TGTGCCAGCAGTTTTTTACCTCGGTCGGGCTACACCTTC. The V call is TRBV6-5, the J call TRBJ1-2; no firm D call. The CDR3 is 13 residues long. Trimming stripped 4 bases from V and 8 bases from J, with 14 bases between. In germline, CDR1 is MNHEY, CDR2 SVGAGI.

This clone was seen just once. The V gene is TRBV19, the J gene TRBJ1-5; TRBD1 matches 8 bases. V trimming: 6 bases; J trimming: 2 bases; junction bases outside the gene matches: 6. Germline loops: CDR1 LNHDA, CDR2 SQIVND (reference sequence). The CDR3 is 15 amino acids. This CDR3 reads CASSRDRSGNQPQHF. CDR3 bases: TGTGCCAGTAGCAGGGACAGGTCGGGCAATCAGCCCCAGCATTTT.

V gene TRBV11-2 combines with J gene TRBJ1-4; D is uncertain. This CDR3 contains 14 residues. V was pared by 6 bases and J by 5 bases, with 13 bases between. Germline V lookup: CDR1 SGHAT, CDR2 FQNNGV. CDR3 DNA: TGTGCCAGCAGTCACGGACCGTTAAATGAAAAACTGTTTTTT. Translated: CASSHGPLNEKLFF.

This clone was detected once. J is TRBJ2-5 and V is TRBV29-1; weak D call: TRBD2 (6 bases). This CDR3 has 15 residues. Germline V gene data show CDR1 as SQVTM and CDR2 as ANQGSEA. The V end was cut by 3 bases, the J end by 1 base, with 15 bases between. CDR3 in amino acids: CSVEDLARTQETQYF. In DNA, the CDR3 is TGCAGCGTTGAGGATCTAGCGCGGACCCAAGAGACCCAGTACTTC.

The chain recombines TRBV19 with TRBJ1-2; a weak D match, TRBD1 (6 bases). The CDR3 has 18 residues. Trimming took 6 bases from V and 6 from J, leaving 29 bases between them. Per the germline V gene, CDR1 is LNHDA and CDR2 is SQIVND (reference sequence). CDR3 sequence: CASRTLQGRFYEADGYTF. The CDR3 DNA reads as TGTGCCAGTAGGACCCTACAGGGTAGGTTCTACGAAGCGGATGGCTACACCTTC.

This chain uses TRBV27 with TRBJ2-5; 11 bases are shared with TRBD2. Germline CDR1 is MNHEY and CDR2 is SMNVEV (reference sequence). The CDR3 has 16 amino acids. V gave up 5 bases and J gave up 1 base; unmatched junction bases: 6. DNA of the CDR3: TGTGCCAGCAGTCCCGGGACTAGCGGATCCCAAGAGACCCAGTACTTC. Translating it yields CASSPGTSGSQETQYF.

The V and J genes are TRBV27 and TRBJ1-4, with TRBD1 identical over 9 bases. Trimming cost V 5 bases and J 6 bases; bases outside gene matches: 16. The CDR3 extends over 18 amino acids. CDR1 is MNHEY, CDR2 SMNVEV, per germline (reference sequence). The CDR3 DNA is TGTGCCAGCAGTCCGTGGACAGGGGTAAAGCCAAGGGATGAAAAACTGTTTTTT. Translated: CASSPWTGVKPRDEKLFF. The full variable domain, its missing parts supplied by reference TRBV27 and TRBJ1-4, is EAQVTQNPRYLITVTGKKLTVTCSQNMNHEYMSWYRQDPGLGLRQIYYSMNVEVTDKGDVPEGYKVSRKEKRNFPLILESPSPNQTSLYFCASSPWTGVKPRDEKLFFGSGTQLSVL.

The chain is built from TRBV30 and TRBJ1-4; possibly TRBD1 for D (5 bases). The CDR3 extends over 14 amino acids. CDR1 and CDR2 (germline): GTSNPN, SVGIG (reference sequence). V lost 0 bases to trimming and J lost 8 bases, with 13 bases between them. The CDR3 DNA follows: TGTGCCTGGAGTGTACTCAGGGCCAACGAAAAACTGTTTTTT. Its translation: CAWSVLRANEKLFF.

The CDR3 bases are TGTGCCAGCTCACCACCGCACAGGGAGGACTATGGCTACACCTTC. Its translation: CASSPPHREDYGYTF. V gene TRBV18 combines with J gene TRBJ1-2, with a possible D match to TRBD1 (6 bases). The V gene lost 0 bases and the J gene lost 3 bases, with 11 bases spanning the gap. CDR1 is KGHSH, CDR2 LQKENI, per germline. The CDR3 consists of 15 residues.

The J gene is TRBJ1-1, the V gene TRBV9; D is possibly TRBD1 (6 bases). CDR3 length: 15 residues. V shed 3 bases and J shed 0 bases, with 12 bases lying between them. Germline CDR1 and CDR2: SGDLS and YYNGEE. The CDR3 loop reads CASSGGRGVNTEAFF. CDR3 nucleotide sequence: TGTGCCAGCAGCGGCGGGAGGGGGGTGAACACTGAAGCTTTCTTT.

The chain couples TRBV6-5 to TRBJ1-1, with a tentative D call TRBD1 (5 bases). This CDR3 is 13 amino acids long. Germline V gene sequence: CDR1 MNHEY, CDR2 SVGAGI. Deletions cut 2 bases from V and 7 bases from J, with 11 bases between. CDR3 sequence: CASSYPDRNEAFF. Written as DNA, the CDR3 is TGTGCCAGCAGTTACCCTGACAGAAATGAAGCTTTCTTT.

V is TRBV5-1 and J is TRBJ1-5; D may be TRBD1 (6 bases). From germline, CDR1 is SGHRS and CDR2 YFSETQ. CDR3 length equals 13 residues. Trimming took off 4 bases at V and 5 bases at J, with 10 bases between the two ends. The CDR3 spells CASSAGADQPQHF. CDR3 bases: TGCGCCAGCAGCGCAGGGGCAGATCAGCCCCAGCATTTT.

The rearrangement links TRBV15 to TRBJ1-6; no reliable D call. The CDR3 has 11 residues. V shed 0 bases and J shed 17 bases, with 8 bases lying between them. Germline CDR1 is LNHNV and CDR2 is YYDKDF (reference sequence). The CDR3 DNA is TGTGCCACCAGCAGAGATGGGTTTTTCCACTTT. Its translation is CATSRDGFFHF.

The J gene is TRBJ2-3, the V gene TRBV6-5, with unresolved D. Germline CDR1 and CDR2: MNHEY and SVGAGI. This CDR3 contains 13 residues. V was pared by 7 bases and J by 0 bases, with 8 bases between. In DNA form, the CDR3 reads TGTGCCAGCATTCAACGGAGCACAGATACGCAGTATTTT. Translated: CASIQRSTDTQYF.